The 18 T cell receptor beta chains below come from one sample, sequenced in a study of breast tumors, draining lymph nodes, adjacent tissues. TCRdb redid the calling of the multiplex PCR reads with MiXCR, one entry per CDR3 protein. The repertoire holds under 350,000 distinct CDR3 sequences, with 30% to 35% as singletons. Axillary draining lymph nodes of breast cancer patients supplied the node samples. The sequenced sample was axillary lymph node tissue. Receptors originate from a female donor with breast cancer. Some clones in this sample may be carry-over from other donors' samples.

This clonotype has at least ten counts. V and J are TRBV5-4 and TRBJ1-2, with no clear D. The V gene lost 2 bases and the J gene lost 3 bases, with 8 bases spanning the gap. The CDR3 length is 13 residues. Germline V gene data show CDR1 as SGHNT and CDR2 as YYREEE (reference sequence). The CDR3 nucleotides are TGTGCCAGCAGCTTATCCCTCCACTATGGCTACACCTTC. Translated, it gives CASSLSLHYGYTF.

The chain couples TRBV10-2 to TRBJ2-1; 7 bases line up with TRBD2. Germline CDR1 is WSHSY and CDR2 is SAAADI. The CDR3 length is 16 residues. J lost 7 bases, V lost 0 bases, and 9 bases had no gene match. CDR3 in DNA: TGCGCCAGCAGTGAGTCGAGTCTAGCGGACAAAAATGAGCAGTTCTTC. It yields the protein CASSESSLADKNEQFF.

Note on this clonotype: A much larger clone differs by one base, so this may be a read error. The chain recombines TRBV9 with TRBJ1-2; D unclear. CDR1 is SGDLS and CDR2 is YYNGEE in the germline V gene. The CDR3 length is 15 residues. The CDR3 nucleotides read TGTGCCAGCAGCTCACTGGAGGGTTCCGTCTATGGCTACGCCTTC. Translated, it gives CASSSLEGSVYGYAF.

V is TRBV7-7 and J is TRBJ2-1; TRBD1 is a possible D gene (6 bases). CDR3 length equals 12 residues. Per germline, CDR1 SSHAT and CDR2 FNYEAQ (reference sequence). CDR3 coding DNA: TGTGCTAGGCCCACAGGGTACAATGAGCAGTTCTTC. Protein: CARPTGYNEQFF.

This clonotype has at least ten counts. The chain carries TRBV15 and TRBJ2-3, with 7 bases that match TRBD1. The V gene end was trimmed by 0 bases and the J gene end by 3 bases; junction bases not matched to a gene: 3. CDR1 and CDR2 (germline): LNHNV, YYDKDF (reference sequence). The CDR3 runs to 15 residues. CDR3 region: CATSRERGPTDTQYF. In DNA form, the CDR3 reads TGTGCCACCAGCAGAGAAAGGGGGCCTACAGATACGCAGTATTTT.

This sequence joins TRBV5-1 and TRBJ1-6, with unresolved D. V was trimmed by 4 bases and J by 10 bases, leaving 15 bases between them. This CDR3 contains 14 residues. Germline V gene lookup returns CDR1 SGHRS and CDR2 YFSETQ. The CDR3 sequence is CASSSLAETSPLHF. The DNA of the CDR3 is TGCGCCAGCAGCAGCTTGGCCGAAACCTCACCCCTCCACTTT.

This clonotype was recorded many times. This chain links TRBV20-1 with TRBJ2-1, with D perhaps TRBD2 (6 bases). Germline CDR1 reads DFQATT; CDR2 reads SNEGSKA (reference sequence). The CDR3 is 15 amino acids. V was cut by 5 bases and J by 0 bases, with 14 bases left in between. CDR3 coding DNA: TGCAGTGCTGAGAGCGGGCCGAGCTCCTACAATGAGCAGTTCTTC. It encodes CSAESGPSSYNEQFF.

This clonotype came up many times. This chain joins TRBV12-3 or TRBV12-4 and TRBJ2-1; D uncertain. The V gene lost 1 base and the J gene lost 8 bases, with 6 bases spanning the gap. The CDR3 totals 12 residues. CDR3: CASSLVKHEQFF. In nucleotides, the CDR3 is TGTGCCAGCAGTTTAGTAAAACATGAGCAGTTCTTC.

This clonotype was seen only once. The rearrangement joins TRBV14 to TRBJ2-3; possibly TRBD1 for D (5 bases). Trimming removed 1 base at V and 2 bases at J, with 7 bases between. The CDR3 sequence is 14 residues long. Germline V lookup: CDR1 SGHDN, CDR2 FVKESK. DNA for the CDR3: TGTGCCAGCAGCCAAGGGGGCCCCACAGATACGCAGTATTTT. It yields the protein CASSQGGPTDTQYF.

This clonotype showed up many times. The CDR3 reads CASSMGTGRETQYF. The CDR3 DNA sequence: TGCGCCAGCAGCATGGGGACCGGGCGAGAGACCCAGTACTTC. The chain has TRBV5-1 and TRBJ2-5; D assignment may be TRBD1 or TRBD2 (5 bases each). The CDR3 runs 14 residues. V was cut by 4 bases and J by 4 bases, with 14 bases left in between. The V gene's germline CDR1 is SGHRS and CDR2 YFSETQ. The entire variable domain, with the rest obtained from reference TRBV5-1 and TRBJ2-5, is as follows: KAGVTQTPRYLIKTRGQQVTLSCSPISGHRSVSWYQQTPGQGLQFLFEYFSETQRNKGNFPGRFSGRQFSNSRSEMNVSTLELGDSALYLCASSMGTGRETQYFGPGTRLLVL.

Of note for this clonotype: The junction departs from the called germline gene at one end, perhaps through a read error. The chain recombines TRBV11-1 with TRBJ2-1; TRBD2 aligns across 12 bases. Germline assignment: CDR1 SGHAT and CDR2 FQDESV (reference sequence). The length of the CDR3 is 15 residues. CDR3 nucleotides: TGTGCCCGCAGCCCCCGGACTAGCGGGAACAATGAGCAGTTCTTC. This gives the protein CARSPRTSGNNEQFF.

This clonotype occurred many times. This chain uses TRBV15 with TRBJ2-7; 8 bases match TRBD1. J was trimmed by 3 bases and V by 1 base; bases with no gene match: 5. Germline V gene lookup returns CDR1 LNHNV and CDR2 YYDKDF (reference sequence). The CDR3 spans 15 residues. For the CDR3, the DNA is TGTGCCACCAGCAGAGTGAAGGGGACAGGCTACGAGCAGTACTTC. Amino acid sequence: CATSRVKGTGYEQYF.

This clonotype came up many times. This chain uses TRBV12-3 or TRBV12-4 with TRBJ2-5; a possible D gene is TRBD1 (8 bases). Trimming pared 8 bases from V and 4 bases from J, leaving 20 bases between. The CDR3 is 15 amino acids. The CDR3 loop is CASLLGNRGGETQYF. CDR3 in DNA: TGTGCCAGCCTCCTGGGGAACAGGGGGGGAGAGACCCAGTACTTC.

This clonotype was observed at least ten times. V and J are TRBV20-1 and TRBJ2-3; tentatively, D is TRBD2 (6 bases). Germline V CDR1 and CDR2: DFQATT, SNEGSKA (reference sequence). V was shortened by 3 bases and J by 2 bases, with 18 bases between the two germline ends. The CDR3 is 16 residues long. This chain's CDR3 is CSASTSGVADTDTQYF. The CDR3 nucleotides read TGCAGTGCTAGCACGAGCGGAGTAGCGGACACAGATACGCAGTATTTT.

About this clonotype itself: One base away lies a much larger clone, so this may be a sequencing read error. This chain links TRBV5-5 with TRBJ1-4; D perhaps matches TRBD1 (6 bases). Germline V CDR1 and CDR2: SGHKS, YYEKEE (reference sequence). CDR3 length: 15 amino acids. The V and J ends lost 6 bases and 8 bases respectively, with 20 bases between them. The DNA of the CDR3 is TGTGCCAGCAACTTTGGCCCAGTCACAGGGGAAAAACTGTTTTTT. Its translation is CASNFGPVTGEKLFF.

This sequence joins TRBV10-1 and TRBJ2-1; the match to TRBD2 covers 13 bases. Looked up from germline, CDR1 is WNHNN and CDR2 is SYGVQD (reference sequence). Trimming at V came to 4 bases and at J to 6 bases, leaving 6 bases not matched to a gene. The CDR3 spans 16 residues. CDR3 protein: CASSGTSGGSGNEQFF. The CDR3 coding sequence is TGCGCCAGCAGTGGGACTAGCGGGGGATCGGGCAATGAGCAGTTCTTC.

The V gene is TRBV30, the J gene TRBJ2-7; D could derive from TRBD1 or TRBD2 (5 bases each). Germline V lookup: CDR1 GTSNPN, CDR2 SVGIG (reference sequence). The germline V and J ends were trimmed by 2 bases and 3 bases, with 14 bases remaining between them. CDR3 length: 14 residues. For the CDR3, the DNA is TGTGCCTGGAGTCTGGGACCAGGCGTCTACGAGCAGTACTTC. Encoded protein: CAWSLGPGVYEQYF.

The chain carries TRBV20-1 and TRBJ1-6, with TRBD1 matching 7 bases. V shed 5 bases and J 7 bases; nucleotides not matched to a gene: 8. Germline V gene sequence: CDR1 DFQATT, CDR2 SNEGSKA (reference sequence). This CDR3 contains 14 residues. CDR3 DNA sequence: TGCAGTGCTGATGACGGGACAGTAAATTCACCCCTCCACTTT. Translation gives CSADDGTVNSPLHF.